Described below is a single TCR beta chain sequence and its context. The protocol was immunoSEQ multiplex PCR, while the TCRdb copy is restricted to in-frame clones and leaves out a portion. The table has 210,000 or so clones, 75% to 85% seen once; the top ten hold 6.5% to 8.5%. The record originates from a study of blood T cell repertoires in COVID-19. Across the study: The United States, Italy and Spain supplied acute and convalescent COVID-19 samples. Nucleic acid was either cDNA or gDNA, and it came from T cells, B-cell-depleted T cells, or PBMCs.

Trimming removed 8 bases at V and 0 bases at J, with 14 bases between. This CDR3 has 15 amino acids. CDR1 and CDR2 (germline): MDHEN, SYDVKM. This chain connects TRBV28 to TRBJ1-3; the D gene is possibly TRBD1 (6 bases). This TCR came from a woman aged 40 to 50 with acute COVID-19. Source material: PBMCs or T cells enriched from blood (not recorded which). CDR3 loop: CASALGGLSGNTIYF. The CDR3 nucleotides read TGTGCCAGCGCCCTAGGGGGTCTCTCTGGAAACACCATATATTTT.